Below are 24 T cell receptor beta chains sequenced from a single sample in a study of blood T cells in healthy people across ages. Through a sample-barcoded 5' primer and a J-beta primer mix, a second PCR was run for about 6 to 12 cycles. TCRdb used MiXCR to reprocess the 5' RACE reads, holding one entry per CDR3 protein. The sample has approximately 350,000 distinct CDR3 sequences; roughly half are singletons. Sequencing was performed on blood. The receptors here all came from a man aged 55 to 70 in good health.

This chain joins TRBV20-1 and TRBJ2-5; 7 bases map to TRBD2. The germline V gene encodes CDR1 DFQATT and CDR2 SNEGSKA (reference sequence). This CDR3 comprises 14 residues. J lost 5 bases, V lost 6 bases, and 12 bases had no gene match. This CDR3 is CSATPGLEGETQYF. The CDR3 DNA sequence: TGCAGTGCAACCCCCGGACTAGAAGGCGAGACCCAGTACTTC.

This rearrangement joins TRBV2 to TRBJ1-2, with unresolved D. The V gene's germline CDR1 is SNHLY and CDR2 FYNNEI. This CDR3 is 16 amino acids long. Between the trimmed V and J ends, which lost 0 bases and 9 bases, there was a span of 20 bases. The CDR3 DNA reads as TGTGCCAGCAGTGAAGCGCTTCTTTACACCTCTAGGAGCTACACCTTC. Its protein product is CASSEALLYTSRSYTF.

The chain employs TRBV29-1 and TRBJ2-7, with D perhaps assigned TRBD1 or TRBD2 (6 bases each). CDR1 is SQVTM, CDR2 ANQGSEA, per germline. The CDR3 covers 13 residues. V lost 0 bases, J lost 2 bases, and 8 bases lay in between. This chain's CDR3 is CSVEEEGAYEQYF. CDR3 nucleotides: TGCAGCGTTGAAGAGGAGGGGGCCTACGAGCAGTACTTC.

V gene TRBV15 combines with J gene TRBJ2-3, with 7 bases identical to TRBD2. The CDR3 contains 14 residues. Trimming took 4 bases from V and 2 from J; bases not matched to a gene: 3. Germline CDR1 is LNHNV and CDR2 is YYDKDF (reference sequence). The CDR3 spells CATSKGGDTDTQYF. DNA of the CDR3: TGTGCCACCAGCAAGGGAGGGGACACAGATACGCAGTATTTT.

This chain links TRBV5-1 with TRBJ2-1; 7 nucleotides agree with TRBD2. Germline values: CDR1 SGHRS, CDR2 YFSETQ. The V segment lost 4 bases and the J segment 5 bases; nucleotides outside the gene matches: 6. The CDR3 is made up of 14 amino acids. The CDR3 DNA sequence: TGCGCCAGCAGCCCCTGGGAGGGCCACAATGAGCAGTTCTTC. It encodes CASSPWEGHNEQFF.

This clonotype showed up many times. The V and J genes are TRBV7-2 and TRBJ2-3; a possible D gene is TRBD2 (6 bases). The CDR3 is 15 residues long. Trimming removed 0 bases from V and 5 bases from J, with 12 bases in between. CDR1 is SGHTA, CDR2 FQGNSA, per germline. The CDR3 bases are TGTGCCAGCAGCTTAGCAGCGGGCTATGTAGATACGCAGTATTTT. Residues: CASSLAAGYVDTQYF.

This sequence joins TRBV6-5 and TRBJ2-7, with TRBD2 identical over 9 bases. The V segment lost 3 bases and the J segment 4 bases; nucleotides outside the gene matches: 7. Germline V lookup: CDR1 MNHEY, CDR2 SVGAGI. The CDR3 length is 15 residues. The CDR3 region is CASSYFPSGTYEQYF. In nucleotides, the CDR3 is TGTGCCAGCAGTTATTTTCCTAGCGGGACGTACGAGCAGTACTTC.

The chain employs TRBV25-1 and TRBJ2-5, with 9 bases fitting TRBD1. CDR1 is MGHDK and CDR2 is SYGVNS in the germline V gene. The CDR3 runs 13 residues. J lost 8 bases, V lost 6 bases, and 7 bases had no gene match. The CDR3 nucleotides read TGTGCCAGCAGGGGACAGGGAGGCGGAACCCAGTACTTC. Encoded protein: CASRGQGGGTQYF.

This clonotype was counted between two and nine times. The chain combines TRBV6-2 or TRBV6-3 with TRBJ2-3; D possibly corresponds to TRBD2 (5 bases). Trimming pared 5 bases from V and 1 base from J, leaving 13 bases between. Germline V CDR1 and CDR2: MNHEY, SVGEGT. CDR3 length: 15 amino acids. The CDR3 region has the DNA TGTGCCAGCAGTCTCGGACTGGCACGCACAGATACGCAGTATTTT. Protein: CASSLGLARTDTQYF.

The chain uses TRBV25-1 and TRBJ2-5; D remains unclear. V gave up 3 bases and J gave up 4 bases, with 9 bases separating them. Germline values: CDR1 MGHDK, CDR2 SYGVNS. CDR3 length: 13 residues. The CDR3, as DNA: TGTGCCAGCAGTGATCCGTGGGGAGAGACCCAGTACTTC. This sequence encodes CASSDPWGETQYF.

This clonotype was picked up a small number of times. Possible read error: a much larger clone is one base away. The chain couples TRBV7-2 to TRBJ1-2; D perhaps matches TRBD1 (6 bases). Trimming cost V 5 bases and J 7 bases, with 17 bases left between them. Germline assignment: CDR1 SGHTA and CDR2 FQGNSA. CDR3 length: 14 amino acids. As DNA, the CDR3 is TGTGCCAGCAGCGTTCAGGGGCAAGGTGCTGGCTACACCTTC. Translation: CASSVQGQGAGYTF. Filled out from reference TRBV7-2 and TRBJ1-2, the complete variable domain reads GAGVSQSPSNKVTEKGKDVELRCDPISGHTALYWYRQSLGQGLEFLIYFQGNSAPDKSGLPSDRFSAERTGGSVSTLTIQRTQQEDSAVYLCASSVQGQGAGYTFGSGTRLTVV.

The rearrangement joins TRBV20-1 to TRBJ1-5; no clear D. CDR1 is DFQATT, CDR2 SNEGSKA, per germline (reference sequence). The CDR3 spans 12 residues. V was cut by 6 bases and J by 3 bases, with 9 bases left in between. The CDR3 region is CSAPGTNQPQHF. DNA for the CDR3: TGCAGTGCCCCAGGAACCAATCAGCCCCAGCATTTT.

This clonotype was seen a handful of times. The V and J genes are TRBV6-2 or TRBV6-3 and TRBJ1-2; D uncertain. The CDR3 loop spans 13 amino acids. Trimming took 7 bases from V and 4 from J, leaving 13 bases between them. CDR1 is MNHEY and CDR2 is SVGEGT in the germline V gene. CDR3 loop: CASNNPLGYGYTF. The CDR3 bases are TGTGCCAGCAACAACCCACTCGGCTATGGCTACACCTTC.

This chain's CDR3 is CSASEGKGVYGYTF. DNA of the CDR3: TGCAGTGCTAGCGAGGGGAAGGGAGTCTATGGCTACACCTTC. The chain combines TRBV20-1 with TRBJ1-2, with D possibly being TRBD1 (5 bases). The CDR3 runs 14 residues. Germline V gene sequence: CDR1 DFQATT, CDR2 SNEGSKA (reference sequence). Trimming removed 3 bases from V and 4 bases from J, with 15 bases in between.

This clonotype came up a few times. The chain has TRBV15 and TRBJ2-1; D uncertain. Germline CDR1 is LNHNV and CDR2 is YYDKDF (reference sequence). V lost 1 base to trimming and J lost 7 bases, with 8 bases between them. This CDR3 contains 13 residues. DNA for the CDR3: TGTGCCACCAGCAGAGTGATGGGGAATGAGCAGTTCTTC. It specifies CATSRVMGNEQFF.

The genes are TRBV10-3 and TRBJ2-7; 8 positions match TRBD1. V lost 6 bases, J lost 5 bases, and 9 bases stayed unmatched. The CDR3 totals 14 residues. Germline CDR1 ENHRY, CDR2 SYGVKD. The CDR3, as DNA: TGTGCCATCAGAGATGGACAGGGCGGCAACGAGCAGTACTTC. It yields the protein CAIRDGQGGNEQYF.

This clonotype was detected only a few times. J is TRBJ2-3 and V is TRBV7-8, with 13 nucleotides matching TRBD2. The CDR3 sequence is 17 residues long. The V gene end was trimmed by 4 bases and the J gene end by 2 bases; junction bases not matched to a gene: 6. Germline V lookup: CDR1 SGHVS, CDR2 FQNEAQ. CDR3 sequence (DNA): TGTGCCAGCAGCTCACTAGGACTAGCGGGGGACACAGATACGCAGTATTTT. This codes for CASSSLGLAGDTDTQYF.

This clonotype was seen a few times. The genes are TRBV29-1 and TRBJ2-1; D is ambiguous. Trimming shortened V by 4 bases and J by 6 bases, and 7 bases separated the two germline ends. CDR1 and CDR2 (germline): SQVTM, ANQGSEA. This CDR3 has 11 amino acids. The CDR3 here is CSVGLVNEQFF. The DNA of the CDR3 is TGCAGCGTTGGACTGGTCAATGAGCAGTTCTTC.

As concerns this clonotype: Relative to the germline gene, one junction end is altered; a read error may explain this. This rearrangement joins TRBV3-1 to TRBJ2-5; D may match TRBD1 or TRBD2 (6 bases each). Germline CDR1 and CDR2: LGHDT and YNNKEL (reference sequence). The CDR3 runs 15 residues. The CDR3 region has the DNA TGTGCCAACAGCCACTCGGGGGCCCGGAGGAATGAGCAGTACTTC. It is translated as CANSHSGARRNEQYF.

The CDR3, as DNA: TGCGCCAGCAGCCAAGATATCCCAGGGACTAGCGGGAGTAGGAATGAGCAGTTCTTC. Protein sequence: CASSQDIPGTSGSRNEQFF. The J gene is TRBJ2-1, the V gene TRBV4-3, with 14 nucleotides matching TRBD2. The V segment lost 0 bases and the J segment 7 bases; nucleotides outside the gene matches: 11. Germline assignment: CDR1 LGHNA and CDR2 YSLEER. This CDR3 is 19 amino acids long.

This sequence joins TRBV15 and TRBJ1-3; D gene uncertain. Germline V gene lookup returns CDR1 LNHNV and CDR2 YYDKDF (reference sequence). This CDR3 is built from 16 residues. V lost 0 bases to trimming and J lost 2 bases, with 11 bases between them. DNA of the CDR3: TGTGCCACCAGCAGAGATCGGAGCAGTCCTGGAAACACCATATATTTT. Its protein is CATSRDRSSPGNTIYF.

This clonotype appeared many times. J is TRBJ2-7 and V is TRBV28, with a weak D call TRBD1 (5 bases). The CDR3 runs 12 residues. Germline values: CDR1 MDHEN, CDR2 SYDVKM. Trimming shortened V by 6 bases and J by 5 bases, and 11 bases separated the two germline ends. CDR3 nucleotide sequence: TGTGCCAGCAGCCAGGGTAGGGACGAGCAGTACTTC. Amino acids: CASSQGRDEQYF.

The chain couples TRBV30 to TRBJ1-1; possibly TRBD1 for D (6 bases). CDR1 is GTSNPN, CDR2 SVGIG, per germline (reference sequence). CDR3 length: 12 residues. The ends were cut back, 6 bases at V and 3 bases at J, with 11 bases in the middle. CDR3 region: CACGGLDTEAFF. In DNA, the CDR3 is TGTGCCTGCGGGGGGCTGGACACTGAAGCTTTCTTT.

Written as DNA, the CDR3 is TGCAGTGCTAGAGAAGGCGGGAGGACCAACGAGCAGTACTTC. The encoded protein is CSAREGGRTNEQYF. The chain joins TRBV20-1 to TRBJ2-7; 8 bases match TRBD2. Germline CDR1 reads DFQATT; CDR2 reads SNEGSKA (reference sequence). With V trimmed by 0 bases and J by 5 bases, 6 bases remained unmatched. This CDR3 is 14 amino acids long.